This T cell receptor (beta chain) was captured in a study of shared clonotypes between healthy human individuals. Study-level points and caveats: Among donors, the sharing of clonotypes was expected to be influenced by sequencing depth.

Per germline, CDR1 SNHLY and CDR2 FYNNEI. V lost 3 bases to trimming and J lost 2 bases; unmatched junction nucleotides: 8. The CDR3 length is 18 residues. Method: immunoSEQ multiplex PCR; TCRdb's copy keeps in-frame clones and lacks some. The table includes 2 million to 2.5 million clones, about 95% detected once. A word on this clone: Its antigen is undetermined.

Naive CD8 cells, CD45RO-negative and positively selected for CCR7, excluded terminally differentiated effector memory CD45RA+ cells. This chain uses TRBV2 with TRBJ2-5, with 14 bases lining up with TRBD2. This receptor was obtained from a man aged 18 to 35 in good health. Sequencing used naive CD8+ T cells sorted from blood. The CDR3: CASSDRRLAGGLQETQYF. CDR3 sequence (DNA): TGTGCCAGCAGTGACCGCCGACTAGCGGGGGGGCTACAAGAGACCCAGTACTTC.